A single sample is the source of the 18 T cell receptor beta chains below, sequenced in a study of control samples from healthy donors and cancer patients. TCRdb's copy holds only in-frame clones and misses some; the assay was immunoSEQ multiplex PCR. The repertoire holds 150,000 to 200,000 clones, with about 90% as singletons. Sequencing was done on a sample of blood. The origin of the receptors is a man aged 25 to 45 in good health.

The chain recombines TRBV3-1 (or the pseudogene TRBV3-2) with TRBJ2-7; TRBD1 matches at 7 bases. Germline lookup yields CDR1 LGHDT and CDR2 YNNKEL (reference sequence). The J segment lost 3 bases and the V segment lost 4 bases, leaving 0 bases of the junction unmatched. The CDR3 is 12 residues long. The CDR3 DNA reads TGTGCCAGCAGCCGACAGGGCTACGAGCAGTACTTC. Residues: CASSRQGYEQYF.

Here the CDR3 reads CASATGGSTSEAFF. Here the CDR3 DNA reads TGCGCCAGCGCGACAGGGGGATCTACTTCTGAAGCTTTCTTT. The chain has TRBV5-1 and TRBJ1-1; TRBD1 matches at 9 bases. V gave up 7 bases and J gave up 6 bases; unmatched junction bases: 10. Looked up from germline, CDR1 is SGHRS and CDR2 is YFSETQ. The CDR3 is 14 amino acids.

V and J are TRBV4-3 and TRBJ2-7; D unresolved. There are 15 residues in the CDR3. Germline V lookup: CDR1 LGHNA, CDR2 YSLEER. V was cut by 1 base and J by 4 bases, with 14 bases left in between. The DNA for the CDR3 is TGCGCCAGCAGCCAAGCGGCGAATGGATTTTACGAGCAGTACTTC. Its translation is CASSQAANGFYEQYF.

V gene TRBV19 combines with J gene TRBJ2-7, with TRBD1 matching over 8 bases. This CDR3 is 13 amino acids long. With V trimmed by 6 bases and J by 3 bases, 4 bases remained unmatched. Per the germline V gene, CDR1 is LNHDA and CDR2 is SQIVND (reference sequence). CDR3 sequence: CASSRDRNYEQYF. The CDR3 DNA reads as TGTGCCAGTAGCCGGGACAGGAACTACGAGCAGTACTTC.

The chain links TRBV11-2 to TRBJ2-7; maybe TRBD1 (6 bases). The CDR3 covers 12 residues. CDR1 and CDR2 (germline): SGHAT, FQNNGV. V lost 5 bases to trimming and J lost 12 bases, with 17 bases between them. The CDR3 loop is CASSPAGTPWYF. The CDR3 nucleotides read TGTGCCAGCAGCCCAGCCGGGACACCATGGTACTTC.

The gene calls are TRBV14 and TRBJ2-7; D perhaps matches TRBD2 (6 bases). The CDR3 consists of 17 residues. The ends were cut back, 4 bases at V and 2 bases at J, with 21 bases in the middle. Germline V CDR1 and CDR2: SGHDN, FVKESK. CDR3 sequence (DNA): TGTGCCAGCAGCCTACACTCTCCGGGACTCAAAACCTACGAGCAGTACTTC. This codes for CASSLHSPGLKTYEQYF.

The chain employs TRBV19 and TRBJ2-3, with D tentatively TRBD1 (7 bases). The germline V gene encodes CDR1 LNHDA and CDR2 SQIVND (reference sequence). V was shortened by 7 bases and J by 5 bases, with 22 bases between the two germline ends. The CDR3 consists of 16 residues. CDR3 DNA sequence: TGTGCCAGTACCCCGCTGTACAGGGGAGGCGGAGATACGCAGTATTTT. It translates to CASTPLYRGGGDTQYF.

Points on this clone: Different DNA sequences within this sample yield the same CDR3. The chain links TRBV9 to TRBJ1-1; 9 positions match TRBD1. The CDR3 is 14 amino acids. Germline CDR1 reads SGDLS; CDR2 reads YYNGEE. V shed 3 bases and J 5 bases; nucleotides not matched to a gene: 5. This CDR3 is CASSAGQGLTEAFF. The DNA of the CDR3 is TGTGCCAGCAGCGCTGGACAGGGGCTGACTGAAGCTTTCTTT.

The chain couples TRBV19 to TRBJ1-2; unclear D gene. This CDR3 contains 12 residues. Germline-derived CDR1 and CDR2 are LNHDA and SQIVND (reference sequence). V lost 7 bases, J lost 8 bases, and 14 bases lay in between. The CDR3 spells CASTQAVGGYTF. In DNA, the CDR3 is TGTGCCAGTACTCAAGCCGTTGGAGGCTACACCTTC.

This clone was seen only once. This sequence joins TRBV19 and TRBJ1-1, with 8 bases matching TRBD1. The ends lost 7 bases at V and 4 bases at J; junction bases unmatched: 8. The CDR3 is 14 residues long. Germline loops: CDR1 LNHDA, CDR2 SQIVND (reference sequence). The CDR3 sequence is CASIPTGGVTEAFF. For the CDR3, the DNA is TGTGCCAGTATTCCAACAGGGGGTGTCACTGAAGCTTTCTTT.

The V call is TRBV3-1 (or the pseudogene TRBV3-2), the J call TRBJ2-1, with 11 bases aligning to TRBD2. The V segment lost 1 base and the J segment 9 bases; nucleotides outside the gene matches: 5. Germline loops: CDR1 LGHDT, CDR2 YNNKEL (reference sequence). The CDR3 contains 15 residues. The DNA of the CDR3 is TGTGCCAGCAGCCAAGCCCGAGGACTAGCGGGTGAGCAGTTCTTC. The encoded protein is CASSQARGLAGEQFF.

V is TRBV2 and J is TRBJ2-1; no definite D call. Germline CDR1 reads SNHLY; CDR2 reads FYNNEI. The CDR3 runs 13 residues. Trimming pared 10 bases from V and 0 bases from J, leaving 10 bases between. The CDR3 is CATLSSSYNEQFF. In DNA, the CDR3 is TGTGCCACCCTAAGTAGCTCCTACAATGAGCAGTTCTTC.

The chain combines TRBV7-3 with TRBJ2-1; weak D call: TRBD2 (6 bases). The CDR3 runs 15 residues. CDR1 is SGHTA, CDR2 FQGTGA, per germline. V was clipped by 4 bases and J by 7 bases, with 17 bases between them. DNA for the CDR3: TGTGCCAGCAGCTCCGACGGGGGTTTTAATAATGAGCAGTTCTTC. It translates to CASSSDGGFNNEQFF.

The V call is TRBV10-3, the J call TRBJ1-3; maybe TRBD1 (6 bases). The germline V gene encodes CDR1 ENHRY and CDR2 SYGVKD. CDR3 length equals 15 residues. V shed 3 bases and J shed 2 bases, with 11 bases lying between them. CDR3 coding DNA: TGTGCCATCAGTGATCGGCAGGGGACTGGAAACACCATATATTTT. Amino acid sequence: CAISDRQGTGNTIYF.

This clone was detected ten times or more. The gene calls are TRBV6-6 and TRBJ2-7; no clear D gene. CDR1 and CDR2 (germline): MNHNY, SVGAGI (reference sequence). The CDR3 spans 13 residues. V lost 5 bases, J lost 6 bases, and 14 bases lay in between. CDR3 protein: CASSAPGPAEQYF. The CDR3 DNA reads TGTGCCAGCAGTGCTCCAGGCCCTGCCGAGCAGTACTTC.

V usage is TRBV27 and J usage is TRBJ2-2, with a weak D call TRBD2 (7 bases). The V end lost 5 bases, the J end lost 7 bases, and 17 bases lay between the germline ends. Germline assignment: CDR1 MNHEY and CDR2 SMNVEV (reference sequence). The CDR3 is made up of 15 amino acids. The CDR3 nucleotides read TGTGCCAGCAGTCTACAACCGGGGGGCCGCGGGGAGCTGTTTTTT. Translation gives CASSLQPGGRGELFF.

The gene calls are TRBV29-1 and TRBJ2-2, with 7 bases lining up with TRBD2. CDR3 length equals 15 residues. The V gene end was trimmed by 0 bases and the J gene end by 7 bases; junction bases not matched to a gene: 8. Germline V CDR1 and CDR2: SQVTM, ANQGSEA. CDR3 sequence: CSVEDLAGTNGELFF. Here the CDR3 DNA reads TGCAGCGTTGAAGATCTTGCAGGGACTAACGGGGAGCTGTTTTTT.

This chain connects TRBV19 to TRBJ1-6; no clear D. With 5 bases removed from V and 0 bases from J, the gap between germline ends came to 14 bases. The CDR3 covers 17 residues. The germline CDR1 and CDR2 sequences are LNHDA and SQIVND (reference sequence). The CDR3 loop reads CASSPPGLSSYNSPLHF. CDR3 DNA sequence: TGTGCCAGTAGTCCCCCAGGATTGAGCTCCTATAATTCACCCCTCCACTTT.